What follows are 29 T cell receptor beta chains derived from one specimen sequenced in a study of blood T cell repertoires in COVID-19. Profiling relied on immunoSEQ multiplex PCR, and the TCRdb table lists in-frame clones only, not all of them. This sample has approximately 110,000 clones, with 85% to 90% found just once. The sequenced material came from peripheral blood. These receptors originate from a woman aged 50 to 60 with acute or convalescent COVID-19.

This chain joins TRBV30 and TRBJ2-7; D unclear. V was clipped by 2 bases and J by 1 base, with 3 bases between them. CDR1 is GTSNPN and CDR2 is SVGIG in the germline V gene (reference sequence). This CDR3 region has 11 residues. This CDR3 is CAWSQSYEQYF. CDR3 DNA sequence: TGTGCCTGGAGTCAGTCCTACGAGCAGTACTTC.

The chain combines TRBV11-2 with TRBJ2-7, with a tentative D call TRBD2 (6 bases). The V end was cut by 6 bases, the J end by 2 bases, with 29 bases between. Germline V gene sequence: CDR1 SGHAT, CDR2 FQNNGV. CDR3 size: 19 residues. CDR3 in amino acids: CASSRGTLLGLADPYEQYF. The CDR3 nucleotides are TGTGCCAGCAGTCGCGGCACGCTTCTAGGGTTAGCGGACCCCTACGAGCAGTACTTC.

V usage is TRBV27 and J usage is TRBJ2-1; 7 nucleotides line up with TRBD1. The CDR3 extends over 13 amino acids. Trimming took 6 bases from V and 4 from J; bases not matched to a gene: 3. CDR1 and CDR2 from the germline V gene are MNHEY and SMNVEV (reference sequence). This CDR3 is CASRLQGYNEQFF. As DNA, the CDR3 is TGTGCCAGCAGACTACAGGGGTACAATGAGCAGTTCTTC.

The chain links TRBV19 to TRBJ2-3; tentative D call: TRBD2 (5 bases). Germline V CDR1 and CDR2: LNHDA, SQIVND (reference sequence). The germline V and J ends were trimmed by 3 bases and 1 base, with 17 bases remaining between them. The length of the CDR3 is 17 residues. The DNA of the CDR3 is TGTGCCAGTAGTATTTTTCTCGAGGGAGAACGCACAGATACGCAGTATTTT. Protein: CASSIFLEGERTDTQYF.

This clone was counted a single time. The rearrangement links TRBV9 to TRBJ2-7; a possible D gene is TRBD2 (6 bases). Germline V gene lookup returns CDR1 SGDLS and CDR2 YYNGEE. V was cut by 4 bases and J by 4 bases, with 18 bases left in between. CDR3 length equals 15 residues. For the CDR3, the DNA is TGTGCCAGCAGCCTATCCCCGACTAGAGGGTACGAGCAGTACTTC. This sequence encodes CASSLSPTRGYEQYF.

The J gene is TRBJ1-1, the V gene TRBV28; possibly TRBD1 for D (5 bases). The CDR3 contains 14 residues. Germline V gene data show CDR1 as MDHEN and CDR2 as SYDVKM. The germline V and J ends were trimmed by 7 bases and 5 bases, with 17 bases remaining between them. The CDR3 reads CASTRPGKETEAFF. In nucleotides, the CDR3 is TGTGCCAGCACCCGTCCAGGGAAGGAAACTGAAGCTTTCTTT.

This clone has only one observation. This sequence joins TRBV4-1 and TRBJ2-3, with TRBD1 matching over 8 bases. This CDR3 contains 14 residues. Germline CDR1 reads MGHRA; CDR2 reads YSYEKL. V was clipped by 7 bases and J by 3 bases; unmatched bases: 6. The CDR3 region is CASTSTGGTDTQYF. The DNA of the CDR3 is TGCGCCAGCACTTCCACAGGGGGTACAGATACGCAGTATTTT.

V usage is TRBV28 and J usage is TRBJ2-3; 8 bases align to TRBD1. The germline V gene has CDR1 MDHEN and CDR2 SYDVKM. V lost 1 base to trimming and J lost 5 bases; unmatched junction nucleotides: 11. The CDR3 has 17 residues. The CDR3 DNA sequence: TGTGCCAGCAGTTTATTTTCAGGGGGCGCAGAGCGAGATACGCAGTATTTT. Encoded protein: CASSLFSGGAERDTQYF.

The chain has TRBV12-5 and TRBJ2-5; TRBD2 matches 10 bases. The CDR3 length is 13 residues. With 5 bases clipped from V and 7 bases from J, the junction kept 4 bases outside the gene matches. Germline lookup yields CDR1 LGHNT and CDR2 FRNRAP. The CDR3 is CASGLGTSATQYF. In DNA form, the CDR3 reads TGTGCTAGTGGTCTCGGGACTAGCGCGACCCAGTACTTC.

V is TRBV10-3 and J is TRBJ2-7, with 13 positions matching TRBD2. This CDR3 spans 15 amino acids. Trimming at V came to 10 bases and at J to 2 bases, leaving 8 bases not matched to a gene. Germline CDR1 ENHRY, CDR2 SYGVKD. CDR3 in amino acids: CATGLAGAITYEQYF. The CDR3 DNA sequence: TGTGCCACCGGACTAGCGGGAGCTATTACCTACGAGCAGTACTTC.

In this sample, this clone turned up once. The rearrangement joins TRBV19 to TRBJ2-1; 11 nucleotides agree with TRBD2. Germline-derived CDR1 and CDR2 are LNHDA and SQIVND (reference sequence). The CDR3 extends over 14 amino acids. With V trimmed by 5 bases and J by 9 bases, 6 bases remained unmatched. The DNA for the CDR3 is TGTGCCAGTAGTGTCGAAACTAGCGGGAGTGAGCAGTTCTTC. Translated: CASSVETSGSEQFF.

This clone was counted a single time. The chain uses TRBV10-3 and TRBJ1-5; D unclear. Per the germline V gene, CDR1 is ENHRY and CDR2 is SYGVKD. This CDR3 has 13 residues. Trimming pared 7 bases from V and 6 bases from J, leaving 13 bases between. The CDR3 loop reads CAITVDLLQPQHF. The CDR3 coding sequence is TGTGCCATCACCGTGGACTTACTTCAGCCCCAGCATTTT.

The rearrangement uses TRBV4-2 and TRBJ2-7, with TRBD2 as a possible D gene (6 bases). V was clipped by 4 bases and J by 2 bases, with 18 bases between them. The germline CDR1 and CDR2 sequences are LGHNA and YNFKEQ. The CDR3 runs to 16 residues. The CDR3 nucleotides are TGTGCCAGCAGCCTTATCGCTAGCGCCAAGACCTACGAGCAGTACTTC. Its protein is CASSLIASAKTYEQYF.

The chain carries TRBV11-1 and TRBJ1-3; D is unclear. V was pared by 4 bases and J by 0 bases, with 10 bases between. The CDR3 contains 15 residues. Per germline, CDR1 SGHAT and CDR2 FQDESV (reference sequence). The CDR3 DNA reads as TGTGCCAGCAGCTCCACGGGTGACTCTGGAAACACCATATATTTT. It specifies CASSSTGDSGNTIYF.

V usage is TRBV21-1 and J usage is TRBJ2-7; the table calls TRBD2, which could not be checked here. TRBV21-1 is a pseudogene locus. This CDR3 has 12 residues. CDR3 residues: CASSRWEGEQYF. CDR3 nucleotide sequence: TGTGCCAGCAGCAGGTGGGAGGGCGAGCAGTACTTC.

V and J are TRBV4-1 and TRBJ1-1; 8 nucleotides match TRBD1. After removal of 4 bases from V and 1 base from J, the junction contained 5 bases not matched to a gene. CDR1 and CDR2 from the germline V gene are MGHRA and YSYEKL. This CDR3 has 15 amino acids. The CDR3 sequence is CASSRIQGGNTEAFF. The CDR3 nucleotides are TGCGCCAGCAGCCGCATACAGGGGGGGAACACTGAAGCTTTCTTT.

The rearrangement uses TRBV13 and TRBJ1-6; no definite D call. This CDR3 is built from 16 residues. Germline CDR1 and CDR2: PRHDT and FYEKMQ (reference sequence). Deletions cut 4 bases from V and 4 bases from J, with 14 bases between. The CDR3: CASSSKHREYNSPLHF. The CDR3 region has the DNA TGTGCCAGCAGCTCAAAGCACCGGGAATATAATTCACCCCTCCACTTT.

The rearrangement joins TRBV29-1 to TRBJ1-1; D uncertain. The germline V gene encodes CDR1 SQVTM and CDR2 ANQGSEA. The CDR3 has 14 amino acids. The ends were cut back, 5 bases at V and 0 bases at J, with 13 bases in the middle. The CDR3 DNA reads TGCAGCGTTTCAGAGGGCGTAATGAACACTGAAGCTTTCTTT. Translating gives CSVSEGVMNTEAFF.

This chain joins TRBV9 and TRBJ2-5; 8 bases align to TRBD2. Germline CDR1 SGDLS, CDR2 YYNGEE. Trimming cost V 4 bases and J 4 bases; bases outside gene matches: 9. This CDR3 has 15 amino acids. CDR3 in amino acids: CASSPRPAGVETQYF. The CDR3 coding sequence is TGTGCCAGCAGCCCCCGGCCAGCGGGGGTAGAGACCCAGTACTTC.

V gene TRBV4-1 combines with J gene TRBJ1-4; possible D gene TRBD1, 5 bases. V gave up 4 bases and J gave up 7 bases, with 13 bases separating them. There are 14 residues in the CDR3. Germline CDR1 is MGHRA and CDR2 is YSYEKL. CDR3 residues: CASSLTGLSEKLFF. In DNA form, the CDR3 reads TGCGCCAGCAGCCTAACGGGACTGAGTGAAAAACTGTTTTTT.

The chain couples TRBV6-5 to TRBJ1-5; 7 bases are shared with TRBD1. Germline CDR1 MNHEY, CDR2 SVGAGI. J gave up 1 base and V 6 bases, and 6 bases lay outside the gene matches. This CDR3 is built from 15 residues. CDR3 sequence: CASRLTGRSNQPQHF. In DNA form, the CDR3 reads TGTGCCAGCAGATTGACAGGGAGGAGCAATCAGCCCCAGCATTTT.

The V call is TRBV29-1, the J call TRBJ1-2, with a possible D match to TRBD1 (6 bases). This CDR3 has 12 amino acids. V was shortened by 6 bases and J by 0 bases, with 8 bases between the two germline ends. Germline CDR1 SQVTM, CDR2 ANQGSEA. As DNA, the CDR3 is TGCAGCGTCCAGGGGTCTAACTATGGCTACACCTTC. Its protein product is CSVQGSNYGYTF.

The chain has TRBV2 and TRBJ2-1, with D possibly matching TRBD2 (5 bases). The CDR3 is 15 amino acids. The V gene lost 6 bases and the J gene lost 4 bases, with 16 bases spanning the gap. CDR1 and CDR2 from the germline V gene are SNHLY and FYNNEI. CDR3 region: CASRPREFEYNEQFF. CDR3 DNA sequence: TGTGCCAGCAGGCCCCGGGAATTTGAATACAATGAGCAGTTCTTC.

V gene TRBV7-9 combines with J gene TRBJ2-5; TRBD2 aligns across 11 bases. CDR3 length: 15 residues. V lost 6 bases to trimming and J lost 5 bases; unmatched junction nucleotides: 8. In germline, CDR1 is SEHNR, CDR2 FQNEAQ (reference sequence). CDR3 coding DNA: TGTGCCAGCAGATCGAGACTAGCGGGATTCGAGACCCAGTACTTC. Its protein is CASRSRLAGFETQYF.

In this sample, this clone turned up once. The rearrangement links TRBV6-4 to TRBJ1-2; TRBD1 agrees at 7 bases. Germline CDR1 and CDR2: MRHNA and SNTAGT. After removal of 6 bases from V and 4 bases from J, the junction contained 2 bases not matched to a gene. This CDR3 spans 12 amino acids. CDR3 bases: TGTGCCAGCAGCACAGGGGTCTATGGCTACACCTTC. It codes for CASSTGVYGYTF.

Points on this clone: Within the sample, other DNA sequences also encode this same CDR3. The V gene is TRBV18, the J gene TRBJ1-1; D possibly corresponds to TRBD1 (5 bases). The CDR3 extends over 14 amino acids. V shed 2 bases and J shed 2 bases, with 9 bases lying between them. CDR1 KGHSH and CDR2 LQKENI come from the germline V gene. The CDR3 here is CASSPGQGNTEAFF. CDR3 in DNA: TGTGCCAGCTCACCAGGGCAGGGCAACACTGAAGCTTTCTTT.

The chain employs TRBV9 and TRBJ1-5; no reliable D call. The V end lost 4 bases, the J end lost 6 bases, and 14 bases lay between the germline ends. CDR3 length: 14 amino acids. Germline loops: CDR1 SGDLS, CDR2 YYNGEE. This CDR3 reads CASSLTPEGQPQHF. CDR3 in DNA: TGTGCCAGCAGCCTAACACCGGAGGGTCAGCCCCAGCATTTT.

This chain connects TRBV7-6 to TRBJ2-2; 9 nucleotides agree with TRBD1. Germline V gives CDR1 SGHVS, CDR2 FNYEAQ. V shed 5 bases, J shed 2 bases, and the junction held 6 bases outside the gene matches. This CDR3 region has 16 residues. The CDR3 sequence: CASSPRDRANTGELFF. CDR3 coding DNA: TGTGCCAGCAGCCCCCGGGACAGGGCAAACACCGGGGAGCTGTTTTTT.

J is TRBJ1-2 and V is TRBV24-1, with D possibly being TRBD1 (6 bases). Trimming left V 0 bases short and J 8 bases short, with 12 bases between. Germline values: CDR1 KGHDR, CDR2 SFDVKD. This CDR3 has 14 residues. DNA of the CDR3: TGTGCCACCAGTGATTTGGGGCAGGGGAAGGGCTACACCTTC. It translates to CATSDLGQGKGYTF.